The next 10 T cell receptor beta chains were all read from a single sample in a study of molecular identifiers for immune sequencing clone quantification. TCRdb used MiXCR to reprocess the PCR reads, holding one entry per CDR3 protein. This table has under 350,000 distinct CDR3 sequences, roughly a quarter appearing once. The sample consisted of naive CD8+ T cells from blood, with Jurkat cell RNA spiked in. The subset was: FACS-sorted CD8+CD4-CCR7+CD45RA+ naive T cells. These receptor sequences come from a human donor in good health. Some libraries in this study had Jurkat cell RNA spiked in.

The table lists this clonotype with a count of one. The rearrangement links TRBV30 to TRBJ2-1, with 8 positions matching TRBD2. The length of the CDR3 is 16 residues. Germline trimming cut 6 bases from V and 5 bases from J; bases unmatched to any gene: 15. Germline lookup yields CDR1 GTSNPN and CDR2 SVGIG (reference sequence). DNA for the CDR3: TGTGCCTGCCCCCCCTTAGCGGGACTGGACGACAATGAGCAGTTCTTC. It is translated as CACPPLAGLDDNEQFF.

With regard to this clonotype: A much larger clone lies one base from this, so it may be a read error. CDR3 in DNA: TGCGCCAGCAGCTTGGCTTCATTGACTAGCGGGGGATACACAGATACGCAGCATTTT. Encoded protein: CASSLASLTSGGYTDTQHF. The chain recombines TRBV5-1 with TRBJ2-3; D is possibly TRBD1 (5 bases). The closer fit of TRBJ1-5 to the DNA end suggests the J call may be wrong. The germline CDR1 and CDR2 sequences are SGHRS and YFSETQ. The CDR3 loop spans 19 amino acids.

Note on this clonotype: A single base separates this from a much larger clone, so it may be a read error. The gene calls are TRBV30 and TRBJ2-1; 8 bases agree with TRBD2. The CDR3 contains 13 residues. Germline values: CDR1 GTSNPN, CDR2 SVGIG (reference sequence). CDR3 in amino acids: CARSTRLANEQFF. The CDR3 DNA reads TGTGCCCGGAGTACACGACTAGCGAATGAGCAGTTCTTC.

Concerning this clonotype: A much larger clone differs from this one at a single base, so this may be a read error. The V and J genes are TRBV7-9 and TRBJ2-5; D is ambiguous. The CDR3 has 12 amino acids. CDR1 and CDR2 from the germline V gene are SEHNR and FQNEAQ (reference sequence). In DNA, the CDR3 is TGTGCCAGCAGCTTATTTGACGCGACCCGGTACTTC. This encodes CASSLFDATRYF.

Notes on this clonotype: A read error is likely, as this CDR3 ends without the conserved phenylalanine or tryptophan. Written as DNA, the CDR3 is TGTGCCAGCAGCTCACCGGGACAGGAGAACACTGAAGCTTTCTTG. It specifies CASSSPGQENTEAFL. J is TRBJ1-1 and V is TRBV7-9, with TRBD1 identical over 8 bases. The junction had 5 bases not matched to a gene; V was cut back by 4 bases and J by 1 base. The CDR3 spans 15 residues. CDR1 and CDR2 from the germline V gene are SEHNR and FQNEAQ (reference sequence).

The chain carries TRBV19 and TRBJ2-7; D perhaps matches TRBD1 (7 bases). The germline gives CDR1 LNHDA, CDR2 SQIVND (reference sequence). The V end was cut by 3 bases, the J end by 2 bases, with 14 bases between. The length of the CDR3 is 15 residues. CDR3 residues: CASSIGQGEAYEQYF. CDR3 bases: TGTGCCAGTAGTATTGGTCAGGGGGAGGCCTACGAGCAGTACTTC. The full variable domain, in which reference TRBV19 and TRBJ2-7 provide the parts outside the CDR3, is DGGITQSPKYLFRKEGQNVTLSCEQNLNHDAMYWYRQDPGQGLRLIYYSQIVNDFQKGDIAEGYSVSREKKESFPLTVTSAQKNPTAFYLCASSIGQGEAYEQYFGPGTRLTVT.

This clonotype was seen at least ten times. This sequence joins TRBV27 and TRBJ2-5; D not certain. V lost 2 bases and J 0 bases, leaving 10 bases between the germline ends. This CDR3 comprises 15 residues. Germline lookup yields CDR1 MNHEY and CDR2 SMNVEV (reference sequence). As DNA, the CDR3 is TGTGCCAGCAGTTTAATTGGCAGCTACCAAGAGACCCAGTACTTC. Protein sequence: CASSLIGSYQETQYF.

This clonotype appeared a few times. The junction departs from the called germline gene at one end, perhaps through a read error. This chain uses TRBV6-2 or TRBV6-3 with TRBJ1-2; possible D gene TRBD1, 5 bases. The CDR3 sequence is 15 residues long. CDR1 and CDR2 from the germline V gene are MNHEY and SVGEGT. The CDR3 region has the DNA TGTGCCACCAGTTACTGGGACGGTCCTAACTATGGCTACACCTTC. Translating it yields CATSYWDGPNYGYTF.

This clonotype was recorded at least ten times. The chain couples TRBV5-4 to TRBJ2-1; no reliable D call. Germline V gives CDR1 SGHNT, CDR2 YYREEE (reference sequence). The CDR3 covers 13 residues. The V gene lost 0 bases and the J gene lost 9 bases, with 10 bases spanning the gap. CDR3 in DNA: TGTGCCAGCAGCTTGGTACTGGGTAGTGAGCAGTTCTTC. Translating gives CASSLVLGSEQFF.

This clonotype appeared a few times. J is TRBJ2-5 and V is TRBV28; D not certain. Germline V gives CDR1 MDHEN, CDR2 SYDVKM. There are 15 residues in the CDR3. V was trimmed by 5 bases and J by 0 bases, leaving 13 bases between them. CDR3 sequence: CASSPIQINQETQYF. The CDR3 DNA reads TGTGCCAGCAGTCCCATACAGATCAACCAAGAGACCCAGTACTTC.